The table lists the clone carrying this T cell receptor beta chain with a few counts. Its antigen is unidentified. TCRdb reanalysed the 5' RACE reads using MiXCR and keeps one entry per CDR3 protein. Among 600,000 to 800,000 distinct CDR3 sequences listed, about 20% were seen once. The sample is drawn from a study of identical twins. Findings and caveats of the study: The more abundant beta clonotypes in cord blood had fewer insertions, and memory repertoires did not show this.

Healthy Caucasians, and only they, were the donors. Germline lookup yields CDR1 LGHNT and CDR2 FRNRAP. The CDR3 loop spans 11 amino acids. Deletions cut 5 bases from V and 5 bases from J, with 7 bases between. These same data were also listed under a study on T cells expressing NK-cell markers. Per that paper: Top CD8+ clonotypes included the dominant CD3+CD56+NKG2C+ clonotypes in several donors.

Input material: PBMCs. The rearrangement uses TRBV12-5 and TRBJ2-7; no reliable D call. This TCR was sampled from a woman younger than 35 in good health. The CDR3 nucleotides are TGTGCTAGTGGTGGCCCCCACGAGCAGTACTTC. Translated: CASGGPHEQYF.